These T cell receptor beta chains were read from a single sample in a study of blood T cell repertoires in COVID-19. Clones were sequenced by immunoSEQ multiplex PCR, and TCRdb holds only the in-frame ones, with some missing. The data hold 300,000 to 400,000 clones, with over 80% observed a single time. Sequencing was performed on peripheral blood. These receptors came from a woman aged 50 to 65 with COVID-19, enrolled during active disease. Each CDR3 is given without its conserved first and last residue. The order of the fields is V gene, CDR3 protein.

>TRBV19
ASSIQGSAPYEQY
>TRBV19
ASSIGSGSLTDTQY
>TRBV18
ASSQREANEQF
>TRBV29-1
SVENRVVDNEQF
>TRBV3-1/TRBV3-2
ASSHSSRTADNEQF
>TRBV6-1
ASSETSGSAYNEQF
>TRBV6-1
ASSDRGYIAKNIQY
>TRBV25-1
ASSEWSPEDYGYT
>TRBV4-2
ASSLQPGTSGSNGNEQF
>TRBV24-1
ATSDIRGSEAF
>TRBV6-5
ASSYSGAPNTEAF
>TRBV6-2/TRBV6-3
ASSRGLAVTKNIQY
>TRBV7-2
ASSRTTGATGYEQY
>TRBV5-1
ASSSTPEKTNTGELF
>TRBV19
ASSMGQSYYGYT
>TRBV10-3
AIRSDILDNSPLH
>TRBV5-1
ASSPGQGTNNEQF
>TRBV9
ASSVGQGPSTDTQY
>TRBV9
ASSVATRKVNQPQH
>TRBV11-3
ASSPGRGSGSYNEQF
>TRBV18
ASSPARSSYNSPLH
>TRBV29-1
SSQVGYEQY
>TRBV29-1
SAYRARGDTQY
>TRBV6-5
ASSRQGASSYEQY
>TRBV6-5
ASSYSSPGELF
>TRBV19
ASSETSSYEQY
>TRBV5-1
ASSLGGDSYEQY
>TRBV5-1
ASSRGLNYGYT
>TRBV7-2
ASSPGRRTDTQY
>TRBV3-1/TRBV3-2
ASRGDRGLSGANVLT
>TRBV6-1
ASSEALEATGGIQY
>TRBV19
ASSWGGAEEKLF
>TRBV5-1
ASSPDTEGGYT
>TRBV5-5
ASSLSSNTEAF
>TRBV29-1
SGGRGLTGELF
>TRBV29-1
SGRDLNYGYT
>TRBV5-4
ASSLPGSGEQF
>TRBV6-2/TRBV6-3
ASSNPTAANYGYT
>TRBV7-9
ASSFGLQGYNTEAF
>TRBV4-1
ASSHERQGAPNQPQH
>TRBV24-1
ATAYGVEDTQY
>TRBV4-1
ASSPDRIQPYEQY
>TRBV24-1
ATSDAAGVGVHQNTQY
>TRBV28
ASSPPPSGSRGNEQF
>TRBV14
ASSLARTNTGELF
>TRBV19
ASSIFRGQEQY